Each of the 12 T cell receptor beta chains below was sequenced from the same sample in a study of T cell changes during pregnancy in multiple sclerosis. Sequencing was performed with immunoSEQ multiplex PCR; in TCRdb, only in-frame clones are kept and a portion is missing. Of some 80,000 clones listed, about 95% are singletons. This specimen consisted of peripheral blood, obtained in the second trimester of pregnancy. These receptors were obtained from a female donor with multiple sclerosis, enrolled in a pregnancy study.

V usage is TRBV19 and J usage is TRBJ2-4, with unresolved D. CDR1 and CDR2 from the germline V gene are LNHDA and SQIVND (reference sequence). V was pared by 5 bases and J by 0 bases, with 11 bases between. CDR3 size: 15 residues. The CDR3: CASSLPRLAKNIQYF. CDR3 sequence (DNA): TGTGCCAGTAGTCTCCCGAGGCTAGCCAAAAACATTCAGTACTTC.

The genes are TRBV11-2 and TRBJ1-5; 7 bases are a match to TRBD1. The V segment lost 5 bases and the J segment 8 bases; nucleotides outside the gene matches: 15. From germline, CDR1 is SGHAT and CDR2 FQNNGV. The CDR3 consists of 16 residues. The CDR3 is CASSPSPKTGLKPQHF. Written as DNA, the CDR3 is TGTGCCAGCAGCCCAAGCCCAAAGACAGGGTTAAAGCCCCAGCATTTT. Combining the CDR3 with reference TRBV11-2 and TRBJ1-5 gives the whole variable domain EAGVAQSPRYKIIEKRQSVAFWCNPISGHATLYWYQQILGQGPKLLIQFQNNGVVDDSQLPKDRFSAERLKGVDSTLKIQPAKLEDSAVYLCASSPSPKTGLKPQHFGDGTRLSIL.

This chain uses TRBV13 with TRBJ2-7, with D possibly being TRBD2 (6 bases). CDR1 is PRHDT and CDR2 is FYEKMQ in the germline V gene (reference sequence). The CDR3 is 12 amino acids. Between the trimmed V and J ends, which lost 4 bases and 5 bases, there was a span of 9 bases. The CDR3 nucleotides read TGTGCCAGCAGCTCCTCGGGAGACGAGCAGTACTTC. As protein: CASSSSGDEQYF.

The chain employs TRBV27 and TRBJ2-1; 11 bases line up with TRBD2. With V trimmed by 8 bases and J by 5 bases, 2 bases remained unmatched. CDR3 length equals 13 residues. CDR1 MNHEY and CDR2 SMNVEV come from the germline V gene (reference sequence). As DNA, the CDR3 is TGTGCCAGCGGGACTAGCGGTAACAATGAGCAGTTCTTC. Protein product: CASGTSGNNEQFF.

V gene TRBV19 combines with J gene TRBJ1-1; 9 bases agree with TRBD1. Germline-derived CDR1 and CDR2 are LNHDA and SQIVND (reference sequence). The CDR3 length is 14 residues. Trimming took 2 bases from V and 10 from J; bases not matched to a gene: 8. The CDR3 DNA reads as TGTGCCAGTAGTATATCAAGGGACAGGGCATTAGCTTTCTTT. Encoded protein: CASSISRDRALAFF.

The genes are TRBV6-1 and TRBJ1-1, with 8 bases identical to TRBD1. The CDR3 totals 15 residues. Germline V gene sequence: CDR1 MNHNS, CDR2 SASEGT. J gave up 2 bases and V 0 bases, and 2 bases lay outside the gene matches. CDR3 amino acids: CASSEASGGNTEAFF. The CDR3 coding sequence is TGTGCCAGCAGTGAAGCTTCAGGGGGCAACACTGAAGCTTTCTTT.

V usage is TRBV13 and J usage is TRBJ2-3; perhaps TRBD1 as D (6 bases). Deletions cut 5 bases from V and 0 bases from J, with 27 bases between. The germline V gene has CDR1 PRHDT and CDR2 FYEKMQ (reference sequence). The CDR3 spans 20 residues. The DNA for the CDR3 is TGTGCCAGCAGCACATTACTGGGAACGACAGGCCTTTCTAGCACAGATACGCAGTATTTT. Translated, it gives CASSTLLGTTGLSSTDTQYF.

Comments on this clone: At one boundary the junction diverges from the germline segment, which might be a read error. V gene TRBV6-5 combines with J gene TRBJ2-1; a weak D match, TRBD2 (5 bases). The CDR3 spans 15 residues. Germline CDR1 reads MNHEY; CDR2 reads SVGAGI. The CDR3 is CASNPRAGRYSEQFF. The CDR3 DNA reads as TGTGCCAGCAATCCCCGGGCGGGCCGGTACAGTGAGCAGTTCTTC.

DNA of the CDR3: TGTGCCAGCAGTCTTAGCGGGAAGACCTCCGAGCAGTACTTC. Amino acid sequence: CASSLSGKTSEQYF. The genes are TRBV28 and TRBJ2-7, with TRBD2 matching over 8 bases. After removal of 5 bases from V and 6 bases from J, the junction contained 9 bases not matched to a gene. Germline CDR1 MDHEN, CDR2 SYDVKM. This CDR3 contains 14 residues.

The V call is TRBV27, the J call TRBJ2-7; 8 nucleotides match TRBD1. The V segment lost 8 bases and the J segment 3 bases; nucleotides outside the gene matches: 6. The CDR3 is 13 amino acids. The germline V gene encodes CDR1 MNHEY and CDR2 SMNVEV (reference sequence). DNA for the CDR3: TGTGCCAGCGGCTCGGGACAGGACTACGAGCAGTACTTC. Residues: CASGSGQDYEQYF.

On this clone: The junction shows a germline mismatch at one end, possibly a read error. The chain is built from TRBV18 and TRBJ1-3; TRBD1 matches at 9 bases. The CDR3 loop spans 15 amino acids. Germline values: CDR1 KGHSH, CDR2 LQKENI. The CDR3 region is CASSSGTGSENTIYF. DNA for the CDR3: TGTGCCAGCTCATCCGGGACAGGGTCTGAAAACACCATATATTTT. The whole variable domain, remainder taken from reference TRBV18 and TRBJ1-3, is NAGVMQNPRHLVRRRGQEARLRCSPMKGHSHVYWYRQLPEEGLKFMVYLQKENIIDESGMPKERFSAEFPKEGPSILRIQQVVRGDSAAYFCASSSGTGSENTIYFGEGSWLTVV.

The gene calls are TRBV28 and TRBJ1-1, with TRBD1 identical over 7 bases. Germline CDR1 MDHEN, CDR2 SYDVKM. V gave up 4 bases and J gave up 3 bases; unmatched junction bases: 5. The CDR3 is made up of 14 amino acids. This chain's CDR3 is CASSSAGGHTEAFF. DNA of the CDR3: TGTGCCAGCAGTTCTGCAGGGGGGCACACTGAAGCTTTCTTT.